The present T cell receptor (beta chain) was sequenced within a study of control samples from healthy donors and cancer patients. Measured with immunoSEQ multiplex PCR; TCRdb has only the in-frame clones, and not every one. The sample carries around 140,000 clones, 91% recorded once. This CDR3 comprises 13 residues. Germline lookup yields CDR1 SGHRS and CDR2 YFSETQ. V was shortened by 4 bases and J by 5 bases, with 12 bases between the two germline ends. Concerning this clone itself: Other DNA sequences in this specimen translate into the identical CDR3.

J is TRBJ1-2 and V is TRBV5-1, with TRBD1 as a possible D gene (5 bases). This receptor was obtained from a man aged 25 to 40 in good health. Sequencing was performed on blood. The CDR3 DNA reads as TGCGCCAGCAGCCCCGGGGGGGGTTATGGCTACACCTTC. The encoded protein is CASSPGGGYGYTF.